One and the same sample provided the 30 T cell receptor beta chains below, sequenced in a study of T cell responses to AZD1222 COVID-19 vaccine. Produced via immunoSEQ multiplex PCR; TCRdb's table is partial and in-frame only. The sample consists of tens of thousands of clones, more than 75% of them appearing once. This specimen consisted of peripheral blood, obtained 28 days after the second AZD1222 dose. Receptors were obtained from an adult who received the AZD1222 COVID-19 vaccine.

The genes are TRBV12-3 or TRBV12-4 and TRBJ1-2; possible D gene TRBD1, 5 bases. The ends were cut back, 5 bases at V and 8 bases at J, with 9 bases in the middle. This CDR3 spans 11 amino acids. CDR3 sequence (DNA): TGTGCCAGCAGTCCAGGGACGGGCTACACCTTC. As protein: CASSPGTGYTF.

The chain joins TRBV7-3 to TRBJ1-1; the match to TRBD1 covers 8 bases. CDR1 and CDR2 (germline): SGHTA, FQGTGA. J was trimmed by 6 bases and V by 6 bases; bases with no gene match: 6. The CDR3 consists of 13 residues. The CDR3 spells CASSFRQGSEAFF. CDR3 nucleotides: TGTGCCAGCAGTTTCAGACAGGGGTCTGAAGCTTTCTTT.

This chain joins TRBV25-1 and TRBJ2-2, with D perhaps TRBD1 (6 bases). The germline V gene has CDR1 MGHDK and CDR2 SYGVNS. Trimming shortened V by 8 bases and J by 1 base, and 11 bases separated the two germline ends. This CDR3 is built from 14 residues. CDR3 sequence reads: CASGGQWNTGELFF. The CDR3 coding sequence is TGTGCCAGCGGCGGACAGTGGAACACCGGGGAGCTGTTTTTT.

J is TRBJ1-2 and V is TRBV30; TRBD1 might be the D (5 bases). This CDR3 region has 13 residues. Germline assignment: CDR1 GTSNPN and CDR2 SVGIG (reference sequence). The V end lost 1 base, the J end lost 5 bases, and 11 bases lay between the germline ends. In DNA form, the CDR3 reads TGTGCCTGGAGTGCGCAGGGTGGGTATGGCTACACCTTC. Amino acid sequence: CAWSAQGGYGYTF.

This clone appeared a few times. CDR3 DNA sequence: TGTGCCAGCAGCTTTTCTGGGGCCTACGAGCAGTACTTC. It specifies CASSFSGAYEQYF. The genes are TRBV7-2 and TRBJ2-7, with D unclear. V lost 3 bases, J lost 2 bases, and 8 bases lay in between. Germline V CDR1 and CDR2: SGHTA, FQGNSA. The length of the CDR3 is 13 residues.

This chain joins TRBV19 and TRBJ1-5; TRBD1 might be the D (5 bases). CDR1 LNHDA and CDR2 SQIVND come from the germline V gene (reference sequence). Trimming removed 3 bases at V and 9 bases at J, with 15 bases between. The CDR3 is made up of 14 amino acids. CDR3 coding DNA: TGTGCCAGTAGTATCATGGGAGGGGTGAGGCCCCAGCATTTT. It is translated as CASSIMGGVRPQHF.

The rearrangement links TRBV7-2 to TRBJ2-1; 9 nucleotides line up with TRBD2. Germline-derived CDR1 and CDR2 are SGHTA and FQGNSA. V shed 2 bases and J 4 bases; nucleotides not matched to a gene: 9. This CDR3 has 17 amino acids. The CDR3 coding sequence is TGTGCCAGCAGCTTAAGTGGTAGCGGGGGTTATTACAATGAGCAGTTCTTC. Protein product: CASSLSGSGGYYNEQFF.

The chain links TRBV5-1 to TRBJ1-5; a weak D match, TRBD1 (5 bases). The CDR3 is made up of 14 amino acids. Germline V CDR1 and CDR2: SGHRS, YFSETQ. Trimming shortened V by 0 bases and J by 3 bases, and 7 bases separated the two germline ends. DNA for the CDR3: TGCGCCAGCAGCTTGGACGGGACCAATCAGCCCCAGCATTTT. Translation gives CASSLDGTNQPQHF.

The rearrangement joins TRBV30 to TRBJ1-5, with TRBD1 as a possible D gene (5 bases). Trimming took off 2 bases at V and 5 bases at J, with 10 bases between the two ends. CDR1 and CDR2 from the germline V gene are GTSNPN and SVGIG (reference sequence). The CDR3 has 13 residues. For the CDR3, the DNA is TGTGCCTGGAGTATTAGGGGAGATCAGCCCCAGCATTTT. Encoded protein: CAWSIRGDQPQHF.

The chain has TRBV15 and TRBJ2-6; D gene unclear. Trimming stripped 2 bases from V and 3 bases from J, with 11 bases between. Germline CDR1 is LNHNV and CDR2 is YYDKDF (reference sequence). The CDR3 length is 16 residues. DNA for the CDR3: TGTGCCACCAGCAGATCAGAACATGATGGGGCCAACGTCCTGACTTTC. Translating gives CATSRSEHDGANVLTF. Using reference TRBV15 and TRBJ2-6 for the parts outside the CDR3, the full variable domain is DAMVIQNPRYQVTQFGKPVTLSCSQTLNHNVMYWYQQKSSQAPKLLFHYYDKDFNNEADTPDNFQSRRPNTSFCFLDIRSPGLGDTAMYLCATSRSEHDGANVLTFGAGSRLTVL.

This clone came up once. CDR3 region: CASSLGTGFQPQHF. DNA of the CDR3: TGTGCCAGCAGCTTGGGCACAGGGTTTCAGCCCCAGCATTTT. J is TRBJ1-5 and V is TRBV5-8; tentatively, D is TRBD1 (6 bases). The germline V and J ends were trimmed by 0 bases and 6 bases, with 10 bases remaining between them. The germline V gene encodes CDR1 SGHTS and CDR2 YDEGEE. This CDR3 is built from 14 residues.

The rearrangement joins TRBV19 to TRBJ1-4, with D perhaps TRBD1 (6 bases). CDR1 and CDR2 (germline): LNHDA, SQIVND (reference sequence). Trimming took 6 bases from V and 7 from J, leaving 21 bases between them. This CDR3 is 16 amino acids long. The CDR3 DNA reads as TGTGCCAGTAGCCCGGGGACACTCTTTCCAAGTGAAAAACTGTTTTTT. This codes for CASSPGTLFPSEKLFF. The variable domain in full, completed from reference TRBV19 and TRBJ1-4, reads DGGITQSPKYLFRKEGQNVTLSCEQNLNHDAMYWYRQDPGQGLRLIYYSQIVNDFQKGDIAEGYSVSREKKESFPLTVTSAQKNPTAFYLCASSPGTLFPSEKLFFGSGTQLSVL.

The chain is built from TRBV7-2 and TRBJ1-6, with D uncertain. CDR1 and CDR2 (germline): SGHTA, FQGNSA. This CDR3 is 14 amino acids long. The V end lost 1 base, the J end lost 6 bases, and 7 bases lay between the germline ends. The CDR3 DNA follows: TGTGCCAGCAGCTTAGACGCAGCTAATTCACCCCTCCACTTT. Amino acids: CASSLDAANSPLHF.

The chain joins TRBV5-6 to TRBJ2-4, with D maybe TRBD2 (6 bases). This CDR3 contains 15 residues. Germline CDR1 and CDR2: SGHDT and YYEEEE. V gave up 0 bases and J gave up 6 bases, with 13 bases separating them. The CDR3 DNA is TGTGCCAGCAGCTTGGTGGCGGGGACGGGAAACATTCAGTACTTC. Translating gives CASSLVAGTGNIQYF. Combining the CDR3 with reference TRBV5-6 and TRBJ2-4 gives the whole variable domain DAGVTQSPTHLIKTRGQQVTLRCSPKSGHDTVSWYQQALGQGPQFIFQYYEEEERQRGNFPDRFSGHQFPNYSSELNVNALLLGDSALYLCASSLVAGTGNIQYFGAGTRLSVL.

This clone is a singleton in its sample. The CDR3 sequence: CASSLSDNTEAFF. In nucleotides, the CDR3 is TGTGCCAGCAGTCTGAGCGACAACACTGAAGCTTTCTTT. The chain links TRBV6-4 to TRBJ1-1; no reliable D call. CDR3 length: 13 amino acids. The germline gives CDR1 MRHNA, CDR2 SNTAGT. V was trimmed by 5 bases and J by 2 bases, leaving 9 bases between them.

The V gene is TRBV5-1, the J gene TRBJ1-5; 9 bases align to TRBD1. This CDR3 has 16 residues. V was pared by 4 bases and J by 2 bases, with 7 bases of the junction left unmatched. CDR1 is SGHRS and CDR2 is YFSETQ in the germline V gene. The CDR3 DNA follows: TGCGCCAGCAGCCCCGGGACAGGGATTGGCAATCAGCCCCAGCATTTT. Translation: CASSPGTGIGNQPQHF.

The rearrangement joins TRBV7-9 to TRBJ2-3; D is possibly TRBD1 (5 bases). This CDR3 region has 15 residues. CDR1 and CDR2 from the germline V gene are SEHNR and FQNEAQ (reference sequence). V was trimmed by 1 base and J by 2 bases, leaving 10 bases between them. The CDR3 DNA sequence: TGTGCCAGCAGCTTAGGACAGCCCATCACAGATACGCAGTATTTT. Translating it yields CASSLGQPITDTQYF.

The CDR3, as DNA: TGTGCCTGGAGTGTAACTACGGGGGAGCAGTACTTC. It yields the protein CAWSVTTGEQYF. The gene calls are TRBV30 and TRBJ2-7, with D perhaps TRBD2 (5 bases). The CDR3 has 12 amino acids. V lost 0 bases and J 7 bases, leaving 10 bases between the germline ends. Germline V lookup: CDR1 GTSNPN, CDR2 SVGIG (reference sequence).

J is TRBJ2-7 and V is TRBV6-1; perhaps D is TRBD1 or TRBD2 (5 bases each). Per germline, CDR1 MNHNS and CDR2 SASEGT. The CDR3 sequence is 17 residues long. V dropped 2 bases and J dropped 1 base, with 18 bases sitting between them. The CDR3 protein is CASSENYWGKLSYEQYF. In DNA, the CDR3 is TGTGCCAGCAGTGAAAATTATTGGGGGAAATTGTCCTACGAGCAGTACTTC.

The chain employs TRBV6-2 or TRBV6-3 and TRBJ1-2; no definite D call. Germline V gene lookup returns CDR1 MNHEY and CDR2 SVGEGT. The CDR3 is 14 amino acids. Deletions cut 7 bases from V and 2 bases from J, with 14 bases between. The CDR3 is CASIPRGLNYGYTF. The CDR3 bases are TGTGCCAGCATCCCAAGAGGCCTAAACTATGGCTACACCTTC.

This chain connects TRBV7-2 to TRBJ1-6; D is undetermined. The germline V gene has CDR1 SGHTA and CDR2 FQGNSA. This CDR3 region has 11 residues. The ends were cut back, 8 bases at V and 8 bases at J, with 7 bases in the middle. CDR3 residues: CASALDSPLHF. The CDR3 region has the DNA TGTGCCAGCGCGTTAGATTCACCCCTCCACTTT.

This CDR3 reads CASGQGPGELFF. The DNA of the CDR3 is TGCGCCAGTGGACAGGGCCCCGGGGAGCTGTTTTTT. The chain employs TRBV5-1 and TRBJ2-2; 8 bases are shared with TRBD1. CDR1 is SGHRS, CDR2 YFSETQ, per germline. V trimming: 8 bases; J trimming: 6 bases; junction bases outside the gene matches: 3. This CDR3 is 12 amino acids long. Looking up the rest from reference TRBV5-1 and TRBJ2-2 gives the full variable domain: KAGVTQTPRYLIKTRGQQVTLSCSPISGHRSVSWYQQTPGQGLQFLFEYFSETQRNKGNFPGRFSGRQFSNSRSEMNVSTLELGDSALYLCASGQGPGELFFGEGSRLTVL.

The chain has TRBV27 and TRBJ1-5; tentatively, D is TRBD1 (6 bases). The germline gives CDR1 MNHEY, CDR2 SMNVEV (reference sequence). Trimming shortened V by 4 bases and J by 7 bases, and 14 bases separated the two germline ends. This CDR3 contains 14 residues. DNA of the CDR3: TGTGCCAGCAGTTATTCGATGGGGGGCCAGCCCCAGCATTTT. Translation gives CASSYSMGGQPQHF.

V and J are TRBV2 and TRBJ1-2; D might be TRBD1 (5 bases). Germline loops: CDR1 SNHLY, CDR2 FYNNEI. The ends were cut back, 2 bases at V and 5 bases at J, with 12 bases in the middle. The length of the CDR3 is 14 residues. CDR3 bases: TGTGCCAGCAGTGAAAGGGGAATAGGGTATGGCTACACCTTC. Its protein product is CASSERGIGYGYTF.

The genes are TRBV19 and TRBJ2-5; D possibly corresponds to TRBD1 (5 bases). Looked up from germline, CDR1 is LNHDA and CDR2 is SQIVND (reference sequence). V dropped 3 bases and J dropped 1 base, with 9 bases sitting between them. CDR3 length equals 14 residues. The CDR3 is CASSMGQGQETQYF. The CDR3 DNA is TGTGCCAGTAGTATGGGGCAGGGCCAAGAGACCCAGTACTTC.

V usage is TRBV27 and J usage is TRBJ1-1; D uncertain. The CDR3 contains 15 residues. V lost 8 bases to trimming and J lost 1 base, with 17 bases between them. In germline, CDR1 is MNHEY, CDR2 SMNVEV (reference sequence). CDR3: CASSRYSSGNTEAFF. DNA of the CDR3: TGTGCCAGCTCGAGGTACAGCTCAGGGAACACTGAAGCTTTCTTT.

V and J are TRBV6-5 and TRBJ1-2; TRBD1 matches 9 bases. The CDR3 is made up of 13 amino acids. After removal of 6 bases from V and 8 bases from J, the junction contained 7 bases not matched to a gene. Germline values: CDR1 MNHEY, CDR2 SVGAGI. The DNA of the CDR3 is TGTGCCAGCAGCTGGGACAGGGTGGTCGGCTACACCTTC. It codes for CASSWDRVVGYTF.

The chain uses TRBV7-8 and TRBJ2-7; weak D call: TRBD1 (6 bases). The CDR3 is 14 residues long. Per the germline V gene, CDR1 is SGHVS and CDR2 is FQNEAQ. The V end was cut by 1 base, the J end by 0 bases, with 7 bases between. Written as DNA, the CDR3 is TGTGCCAGCAGCTTAGGGGACACCTCCTACGAGCAGTACTTC. Amino acid sequence: CASSLGDTSYEQYF.

This sequence joins TRBV25-1 and TRBJ1-1, with D unclear. Trimming left V 2 bases short and J 1 base short, with 2 bases between. CDR1 MGHDK and CDR2 SYGVNS come from the germline V gene. The CDR3 runs to 12 residues. The chain's CDR3 is CASSEPNTEAFF. CDR3 in DNA: TGTGCCAGCAGTGAACCGAACACTGAAGCTTTCTTT.

This clone has just a few counts. This chain uses TRBV27 with TRBJ2-2, with a weak D call TRBD1 (6 bases). Germline V gives CDR1 MNHEY, CDR2 SMNVEV (reference sequence). The CDR3 totals 13 residues. V lost 6 bases and J lost 6, with 11 bases in between. CDR3 amino acids: CASRTGEAGELFF. The CDR3 DNA reads TGTGCCAGCAGGACAGGAGAAGCCGGGGAGCTGTTTTTT.